The table lists the clone carrying this T cell receptor (beta chain) with a count of one. Per the study methods: Using reference gene primer amplification, nucleated cell counts were estimated. Clones were sequenced by immunoSEQ multiplex PCR, and TCRdb holds only the in-frame ones, with some missing. For V, J and clone size, that table is used; D and trimming come from the DNA. The data show under 200,000 clones, roughly 82% seen once. The CDR3 totals 18 residues. After removal of 3 bases from V and 4 bases from J, the junction contained 16 bases not matched to a gene. Germline V CDR1 and CDR2: SGHTA, FQGNSA. The data were taken from a study of blood T cell repertoires in COVID-19. The recovered donors of Cohort 3 showed two negative PCRs, clearance, or symptom resolution.

The V gene is TRBV7-2, the J gene TRBJ2-5; 8 bases fit TRBD2. The sample was PBMCs or T cells enriched from blood (not recorded which). The TCR originated in a man in his fifties who had recovered from COVID-19. In DNA form, the CDR3 reads TGTGCCAGCAGCTTGGCGATTTCCGGGAGGGCACGAGGAGAGACCCAGTACTTC. This encodes CASSLAISGRARGETQYF.